This TCR beta chain originates from a study of shared clonotypes between healthy human individuals. Turning to the study itself: Those who served as donors were a couple of women and three men between the ages of 18 and 49.

This CDR3 region has 14 residues. With 0 bases removed from V and 7 bases from J, the gap between germline ends came to 13 bases. CDR1 and CDR2 from the germline V gene are SGHRS and YFSETQ. Clones were read by immunoSEQ multiplex PCR, and TCRdb kept only the in-frame ones, dropping some. This table has around 510,000 clones, about 96% appearing once. For this clone: As yet, its antigen is unknown.

Findings and limits, study-wide: Large sequencing depth failed to make sorted-subset sequencing complete, rarefaction showed. What naive subsets generally showed was a larger estimated richness than memory subsets showed.

The source material was naive CD4+ T cells sorted from blood. Subset specified: CD45RA+ positively selected. This chain links TRBV5-1 with TRBJ2-5; D might be TRBD1 (6 bases). The receptor comes from a woman younger than 45 in good health. CDR3 loop: CASSLGTVEGTQYF. CDR3 sequence (DNA): TGCGCCAGCAGCTTGGGGACAGTCGAGGGGACCCAGTACTTC.